This is a list of T cell receptor beta chains from one sample in a study of T cell repertoires in cytomegalovirus infection. TCRdb reanalysed the reads using MiXCR and keeps one entry per CDR3 protein. The sample includes 150,000 or so distinct CDR3 sequences, about 6.5% of them seen just once. Sequencing was carried out using PBMCs. The source is a human donor in good health (CMV status not recorded). Some clones in this sample may be carry-over from other donors' samples. Each CDR3 is given without its conserved first and last residue. The D gene is left open where the match is weak.

v_gene: TRBV12-3/TRBV12-4; d_gene: .; CDR3aa: ASSPSGGGEAF
v_gene: TRBV2; d_gene: .; CDR3aa: ASSEDGPFTNTEAF
v_gene: TRBV3-1; d_gene: .; CDR3aa: ASSQGQYGYT
v_gene: TRBV20-1; d_gene: .; CDR3aa: SAREPYSNQPQH
v_gene: TRBV7-3; d_gene: .; CDR3aa: ASSSRRGKYNEQF
v_gene: TRBV7-2; d_gene: .; CDR3aa: ASSFVSMGRAAF
v_gene: TRBV7-9; d_gene: .; CDR3aa: ASSLSEGFGYT
v_gene: TRBV7-9; d_gene: .; CDR3aa: ASSLGRLPNGEKLF
v_gene: TRBV7-3; d_gene: .; CDR3aa: ASSLLRTDTQY
v_gene: TRBV7-5; d_gene: .; CDR3aa: ISVSEEITGNTEAF
v_gene: TRBV7-9; d_gene: .; CDR3aa: ASSLSKLRDSRGRAYNEQF
v_gene: TRBV7-9; d_gene: .; CDR3aa: ASSWTARNGYT
v_gene: TRBV29-1; d_gene: .; CDR3aa: SVGGGGIPNTEAF
v_gene: TRBV7-2; d_gene: .; CDR3aa: ASSLQSGNTEAF
v_gene: TRBV7-3; d_gene: .; CDR3aa: ASSVTGGHEQY
v_gene: TRBV6-4; d_gene: .; CDR3aa: ASSDGAGGTDTQY
v_gene: TRBV7-3; d_gene: .; CDR3aa: ASSLTGLYNEQF
v_gene: TRBV6-6; d_gene: TRBD2; CDR3aa: ASNLAGGRTDTQY
v_gene: TRBV20-1; d_gene: .; CDR3aa: SANFRFDHEQY
v_gene: TRBV14; d_gene: TRBD1; CDR3aa: ASSIWTGLMNTEAF
v_gene: TRBV7-9; d_gene: .; CDR3aa: ASSLDLNEQY
v_gene: TRBV7-2; d_gene: .; CDR3aa: ASSLDGTGAYEQY
v_gene: TRBV20-1; d_gene: .; CDR3aa: SASHGLYNSPLH
v_gene: TRBV20-1; d_gene: TRBD1; CDR3aa: SGTDRGYEQY
v_gene: TRBV6-6; d_gene: TRBD1; CDR3aa: ASSFGQGLEKLF
v_gene: TRBV5-3; d_gene: .; CDR3aa: ASSLVPQAQETQY
v_gene: TRBV5-6; d_gene: TRBD2; CDR3aa: ASSLFSGLAGTDTQY
v_gene: TRBV6-2/TRBV6-3; d_gene: .; CDR3aa: ASSGAINTYEQY
v_gene: TRBV24-1; d_gene: .; CDR3aa: ATSDWLSNQPQH
v_gene: TRBV18; d_gene: .; CDR3aa: TSSPAGSYEQY
v_gene: TRBV10-3; d_gene: .; CDR3aa: AISEVGDSPLH